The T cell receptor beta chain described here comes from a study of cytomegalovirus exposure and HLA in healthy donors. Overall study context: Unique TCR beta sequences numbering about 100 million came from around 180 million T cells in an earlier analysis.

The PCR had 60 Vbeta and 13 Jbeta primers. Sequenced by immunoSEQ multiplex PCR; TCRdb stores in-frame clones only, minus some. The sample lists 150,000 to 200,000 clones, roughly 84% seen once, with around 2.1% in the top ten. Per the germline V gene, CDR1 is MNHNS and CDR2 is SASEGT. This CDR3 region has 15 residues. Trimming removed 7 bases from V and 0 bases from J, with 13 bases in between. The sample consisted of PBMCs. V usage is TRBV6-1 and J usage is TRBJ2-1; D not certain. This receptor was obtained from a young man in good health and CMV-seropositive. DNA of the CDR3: TGTGCCAGCAAGGTGGGCTACCTCTCCTACAATGAGCAGTTCTTC. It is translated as CASKVGYLSYNEQFF.